This T cell receptor beta chain was captured in a study of blood T cells in healthy people across ages. General study results and limits: It was not known whether donors were CMV positive (a possible confounder of expanded clonotype changes). Conclusively comparing naive with antigen-experienced cells was impossible with unsorted PBMCs.

This CDR3 spans 14 amino acids. Looked up from germline, CDR1 is ENHRY and CDR2 is SYGVKD. With a J-beta primer mix and a sample-barcoded 5' primer, a second PCR ran about 7 to 12 cycles. Each cDNA was tagged by a template-switch adaptor containing 12 random nucleotides. One entry per CDR3 protein, called by TCRdb with MiXCR from the 5' RACE reads. Of about 640,000 distinct CDR3 sequences detected, about 54% appear once; the ten largest clones hold roughly 34%. A remark on this clonotype: Antigen unknown.

The chain employs TRBV10-3 and TRBJ2-4; D not certain. The J call may be incorrect, as the DNA end agrees better with TRBJ2-5. The sample consisted of blood. This sequence originates from a man aged 60-69 years in good health. The CDR3: CAISEGVVGETQYF. In DNA, the CDR3 is TGTGCCATCAGTGAGGGGGTTGTCGGAGAGACCCAGTACTTC.